The rows below give T cell receptor beta chains drawn from one sample of a study of T cells in tumors after PD-1 blockade. Repertoires were generated with immunoSEQ multiplex PCR, while TCRdb's copy carries only in-frame clones and drops some. The sample lists 61,000 or so clones, just under 80% occurring once. The sequenced sample was PBMCs, obtained before anti-PD-1 treatment. Every receptor here comes from a human donor with basal cell carcinoma. Each CDR3 is given with its conserved first and last residue. The D gene is left open where the match is weak. Size is stated for part of the rows, as once, few or many counts, or as a class when the clone is expanded.

clone_size j_call v_call d_call cdr3_aa
NA TRBJ2-1 TRBV25-1 NA CASSAPQGQGGRNEQFF
NA TRBJ2-1 TRBV9 NA CASSVGGADNEQFF
NA TRBJ1-2 TRBV13 TRBD1 CASSFGAYRDRAF
NA TRBJ1-6 TRBV30 NA CAWSVNRANSPLHF
NA TRBJ1-6 TRBV30 TRBD1 CAWTSDRVNSPLHF
NA TRBJ1-1 TRBV29-1 NA CSAETQTNTEAFF
NA TRBJ2-7 TRBV7-8 NA CASSLAGYGDYEQYF
NA TRBJ2-7 TRBV15 NA CATSRDQTREQYF
once TRBJ2-2 TRBV7-6 TRBD1 CASSPGTGTGVTGELFF
NA TRBJ1-5 TRBV18 TRBD1 CASSLTGGAGQPQHF
NA TRBJ2-1 TRBV14 TRBD2 CASSPRGAPANEQFF
NA TRBJ1-2 TRBV19 NA CASSRSQNNYGYTF
NA TRBJ1-1 TRBV18 NA CASSLLDKNTEAFF
few TRBJ2-1 TRBV7-3 NA CASSLTRSEQFF
NA TRBJ1-2 TRBV6-6 TRBD1 CASRNPGQGNYGYTF
NA TRBJ1-5 TRBV19 NA CASSFRNQPQHF
NA TRBJ2-2 TRBV10-1 NA CASSDSGRDTGELFF
few TRBJ1-5 TRBV6-6 NA CASTEGDNQPQHF
few TRBJ2-3 TRBV9 NA CASSVGRATDTQYF
NA TRBJ1-6 TRBV28 NA CASSLSWSSYNSPLHF
few TRBJ1-2 TRBV27 NA CASRPGQTNYGYTF
NA TRBJ2-7 TRBV6-5 NA CATGAGQSYEQYF
NA TRBJ1-5 TRBV30 NA CAWSYETARNQPQHF
few TRBJ1-2 TRBV5-4 NA CASSLSRRDGYTF
few TRBJ1-1 TRBV5-1 TRBD1 CASQTGANTEAFF
few TRBJ2-2 TRBV5-8 NA CASSLEMGRDTGELFF
NA TRBJ1-1 TRBV7-8 NA CASSLRGGEFAFF
NA TRBJ1-6 TRBV7-6 TRBD1 CASSLEGGQGAIDSPLHF
NA TRBJ1-2 TRBV5-8 NA CASSLGGGGGYGYTF
NA TRBJ2-2 TRBV4-2 TRBD1 CASSHPRWDRPAGELFF
NA TRBJ2-5 TRBV7-8 TRBD2 CASSLLSGGETQYF
NA TRBJ2-1 TRBV5-1 NA CASSLGGTWSYNEQFF
NA TRBJ2-5 TRBV23-1 TRBD1 CASQRGTGKGETQYF
NA TRBJ2-2 TRBV5-1 NA CASSLEVPNTGELFF
NA TRBJ1-1 TRBV6-1 NA CASSDRQNTEAFF
NA TRBJ1-1 TRBV4-1 NA CASSQITENTEAFF
NA TRBJ2-7 TRBV12-3/TRBV12-4 NA CASSLQGAKQYF
NA TRBJ1-1 TRBV27 NA CASSWTVNTEAFF
NA TRBJ1-4 TRBV18 NA CASSPIRNEKLFF
once TRBJ2-1 TRBV7-3 NA CASSPTRGAEFF
NA TRBJ2-3 TRBV6-2/TRBV6-3 NA CASSLGGDTQYF
NA TRBJ1-6 TRBV7-2 NA CASSVDYSNSPLHF
NA TRBJ2-2 TRBV4-1 TRBD1 CASSQVPGTGGSGELFF
NA TRBJ1-2 TRBV3-1/TRBV3-2 NA CASSPDSANYGYTF
NA TRBJ2-1 TRBV5-1 NA CASSPDRSYNEQFF
NA TRBJ1-2 TRBV15 TRBD1 CATSRDRDRVPDGYTF
NA TRBJ1-1 TRBV5-6 NA CASSLPTTGHTEAFF
NA TRBJ1-1 TRBV29-1 TRBD1 CSVEAGGVNTEAFF
once TRBJ1-2 TRBV2 TRBD1 CASRRDRENYGYTF
NA TRBJ2-1 TRBV3-1/TRBV3-2 TRBD2 CASSLVGGAKNEQFF
few TRBJ2-7 TRBV7-2 NA CASSLQAESSYEQYF